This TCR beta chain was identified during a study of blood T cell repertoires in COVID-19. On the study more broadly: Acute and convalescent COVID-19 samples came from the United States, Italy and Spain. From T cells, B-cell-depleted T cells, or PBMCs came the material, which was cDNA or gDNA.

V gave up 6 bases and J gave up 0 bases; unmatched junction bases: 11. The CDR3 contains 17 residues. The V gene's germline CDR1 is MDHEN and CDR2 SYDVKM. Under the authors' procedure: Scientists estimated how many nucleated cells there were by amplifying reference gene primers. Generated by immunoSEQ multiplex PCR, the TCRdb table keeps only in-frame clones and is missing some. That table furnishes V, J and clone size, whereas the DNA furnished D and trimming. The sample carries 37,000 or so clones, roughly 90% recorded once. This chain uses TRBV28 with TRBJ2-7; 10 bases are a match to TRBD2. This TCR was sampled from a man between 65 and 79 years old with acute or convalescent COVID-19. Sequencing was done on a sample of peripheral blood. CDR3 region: CASSQLAGRLLSYEQYF. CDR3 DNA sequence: TGTGCCAGCAGCCAACTAGCGGGACGTCTCCTCTCCTACGAGCAGTACTTC.